This T cell receptor (beta chain) appears in the sequencing data of a study of PD-L1 blockade in urothelial cancer. Broader study findings: Larger 3-week expansion of tumor-associated blood clones was seen in durable-benefit patients. Blood TCR clonality below the median before treatment was a predictor of better survival.

The length of the CDR3 is 14 residues. Per germline, CDR1 GTSNPN and CDR2 SVGIG (reference sequence). The germline V and J ends were trimmed by 5 bases and 4 bases, with 17 bases remaining between them. This clone was observed once. Its antigen is unidentified. Each PCR received spiked synthetic TCR analog templates. The repertoire was sequenced with immunoSEQ multiplex PCR; TCRdb's copy has only in-frame clones and lacks some. The sample has more than 45,000 clones; around 86% are singletons. The time point was: peripheral blood 6 weeks after treatment start. V and J are TRBV30 and TRBJ1-2, with D unclear. Sequenced material: PBMCs, taken around atezolizumab (anti-PD-L1) treatment. This clonotype was obtained from a man in his fifties or sixties with urothelial cancer. CDR3 in DNA: TGTGCCTGGCTCCCCTCAGCGTACGGCTATGGCTACACCTTC. It yields the protein CAWLPSAYGYGYTF.